These 16 T cell receptor beta chains were all obtained from the same sample, sequenced in a study of CD8+ T cells in alopecia areata. As for treatment: oral pan-JAK inhibitor, 5-10 mg twice daily. cDNA reverse transcribed from extracted RNA served as the sequencing template. Assay used: immunoSEQ multiplex PCR; TCRdb lists only in-frame clones, some missing. Seen here are approximately 210,000 clones, around 65% observed once, and the top ten hold roughly 4.2%. Sequenced material: CD4+ T cells sorted from blood, taken at week 4, from a patient treated with tofacitinib. These receptors were taken from a human donor with alopecia areata.

This clone was detected ten times or more. In DNA, the CDR3 is TGTGCCAGCAGTTACGGGTCGGGACTTTTGTCCTACGAGCAGTACTTC. Translating it yields CASSYGSGLLSYEQYF. This chain uses TRBV6-5 with TRBJ2-7; TRBD2 might be the D (6 bases). Trimming pared 2 bases from V and 1 base from J, leaving 15 bases between. The CDR3 has 16 residues. Germline V CDR1 and CDR2: MNHEY, SVGAGI.

The CDR3, as DNA: TGTGCCAGCAGCCCCACGGATGGGGTGGGGTTCTTC. Translating it yields CASSPTDGVGFF. The chain carries TRBV13 and TRBJ2-1; no clear D. Trimming took off 5 bases at V and 15 bases at J, with 17 bases between the two ends. CDR1 is PRHDT, CDR2 FYEKMQ, per germline (reference sequence). CDR3 length: 12 amino acids.

The chain joins TRBV25-1 to TRBJ2-3; the D gene could be TRBD1 or TRBD2 (5 bases each). The germline gives CDR1 MGHDK, CDR2 SYGVNS. Trimming left V 1 base short and J 1 base short, with 9 bases between. The CDR3 contains 15 residues. CDR3 sequence: CASSEWQGGTDTQYF. In nucleotides, the CDR3 is TGTGCCAGCAGTGAATGGCAGGGAGGCACAGATACGCAGTATTTT.

This clone has only a few counts. The rearrangement joins TRBV29-1 to TRBJ2-1, with TRBD2 identical over 9 bases. The junction had 7 bases not matched to a gene; V was cut back by 6 bases and J by 4 bases. CDR3 length: 14 residues. The germline V gene encodes CDR1 SQVTM and CDR2 ANQGSEA. DNA for the CDR3: TGCAGCGTCACCGGGACTAGCCTTTACAATGAGCAGTTCTTC. Its protein is CSVTGTSLYNEQFF.

This clone was picked up one time. This sequence joins TRBV5-1 and TRBJ2-2; the D is unclear. This CDR3 spans 15 amino acids. Trimming pared 0 bases from V and 1 base from J, leaving 7 bases between. Germline-derived CDR1 and CDR2 are SGHRS and YFSETQ. CDR3 coding DNA: TGCGCCAGCAGCTTGGGATCGGGGAACACCGGGGAGCTGTTTTTT. Encoded protein: CASSLGSGNTGELFF.

This clone showed up just a few times. CDR3 loop: CASSEWSGDTQYF. The CDR3 nucleotides read TGTGCCAGCAGTGAATGGTCGGGTGATACGCAGTATTTT. V is TRBV25-1 and J is TRBJ2-3; no reliable D call. V lost 1 base and J lost 6, with 8 bases in between. The CDR3 contains 13 residues. CDR1 MGHDK and CDR2 SYGVNS come from the germline V gene. The whole variable domain, filled in from reference TRBV25-1 and TRBJ2-3, reads EADIYQTPRYLVIGTGKKITLECSQTMGHDKMYWYQQDPGMELHLIHYSYGVNSTEKGDLSSESTVSRIRTEHFPLTLESARPSHTSQYLCASSEWSGDTQYFGPGTRLTVL.

This clone was seen a few times. V is TRBV7-9 and J is TRBJ2-7, with D unresolved. CDR3 size: 14 residues. V was pared by 4 bases and J by 2 bases, with 12 bases between. CDR1 is SEHNR, CDR2 FQNEAQ, per germline (reference sequence). CDR3 amino acids: CASSSGRSTYEQYF. The CDR3 region has the DNA TGTGCCAGCAGCTCCGGACGTTCGACCTACGAGCAGTACTTC.

This sequence joins TRBV29-1 and TRBJ1-1; no clear D. Germline CDR1 SQVTM, CDR2 ANQGSEA. CDR3 size: 10 residues. Trimming cost V 7 bases and J 3 bases, with 6 bases left between them. CDR3 sequence: CSGYDTEAFF. The CDR3, as DNA: TGCAGCGGGTACGACACTGAAGCTTTCTTT.

The chain combines TRBV6-1 with TRBJ1-5; a possible D gene is TRBD1 (6 bases). CDR3 size: 15 residues. Germline-derived CDR1 and CDR2 are MNHNS and SASEGT. Trimming pared 1 base from V and 0 bases from J, leaving 7 bases between. CDR3 protein: CASSEGTVSNQPQHF. The CDR3 DNA sequence: TGTGCCAGCAGTGAAGGGACAGTTAGCAATCAGCCCCAGCATTTT.

This clone has only a few counts. The V and J genes are TRBV9 and TRBJ2-1, with 12 bases matching TRBD2. With 4 bases clipped from V and 3 bases from J, the junction kept 8 bases outside the gene matches. The CDR3 consists of 17 residues. CDR1 is SGDLS, CDR2 YYNGEE, per germline. CDR3 coding DNA: TGTGCCAGCAGCCAAGGACTAGCGGGACCTTACTACAATGAGCAGTTCTTC. Amino acid sequence: CASSQGLAGPYYNEQFF.

The genes are TRBV5-1 and TRBJ2-3; D not certain. Germline V gene sequence: CDR1 SGHRS, CDR2 YFSETQ. V was pared by 1 base and J by 1 base, with 10 bases between. The CDR3 has 15 residues. For the CDR3, the DNA is TGCGCCAGCAGCTTGCAGCCGGGTGGCACAGATACGCAGTATTTT. Translated: CASSLQPGGTDTQYF.

This clone was found a few times. The chain carries TRBV30 and TRBJ1-1; tentative D call: TRBD1 (5 bases). Germline loops: CDR1 GTSNPN, CDR2 SVGIG (reference sequence). The CDR3 is 12 amino acids. Trimming took off 3 bases at V and 7 bases at J, with 12 bases between the two ends. CDR3 protein: CAWSRTSDEAFF. In nucleotides, the CDR3 is TGTGCCTGGAGCAGGACATCCGATGAAGCTTTCTTT.

This clone was counted a few times. The V call is TRBV30, the J call TRBJ2-3; D not resolved. V was shortened by 3 bases and J by 6 bases, with 10 bases between the two germline ends. Germline V CDR1 and CDR2: GTSNPN, SVGIG (reference sequence). The CDR3 covers 12 residues. The CDR3: CAWSLAEDTQYF. CDR3 nucleotides: TGTGCCTGGAGCCTTGCGGAGGATACGCAGTATTTT. The full variable domain, rest sourced from reference TRBV30 and TRBJ2-3, is SQTIHQWPATLVQPVGSPLSLECTVEGTSNPNLYWYRQAAGRGLQLLFYSVGIGQISSEVPQNLSASRPQDRQFILSSKKLLLSDSGFYLCAWSLAEDTQYFGPGTRLTVL.

This chain joins TRBV5-6 and TRBJ2-3; D remains unclear. V was trimmed by 1 base and J by 6 bases, leaving 3 bases between them. This CDR3 is built from 11 residues. Germline assignment: CDR1 SGHDT and CDR2 YYEEEE. CDR3 residues: CASSLFDTQYF. CDR3 in DNA: TGTGCCAGCAGCTTGTTTGATACGCAGTATTTT.

The V and J genes are TRBV2 and TRBJ1-5; D might be TRBD1 (5 bases). The CDR3 is 15 amino acids. V was clipped by 4 bases and J by 1 base, with 11 bases between them. The V gene's germline CDR1 is SNHLY and CDR2 FYNNEI. The CDR3 sequence is CASSGQRGSNQPQHF. CDR3 bases: TGTGCCAGCAGTGGACAGAGGGGAAGCAATCAGCCCCAGCATTTT.

The genes are TRBV9 and TRBJ2-5, with D maybe TRBD2 (6 bases). The CDR3 totals 16 residues. The V end lost 0 bases, the J end lost 5 bases, and 17 bases lay between the germline ends. Germline V gene sequence: CDR1 SGDLS, CDR2 YYNGEE. The CDR3 bases are TGTGCCAGCAGCGTAGCTGGCGGGACGGCTGGGGAGACCCAGTACTTC. This sequence encodes CASSVAGGTAGETQYF.